This TCR beta chain was identified in a study of vaccination effects on CD4 cells after COVID-19. Only in-frame clones appear in the TCRdb table, and some are missing; sequencing was by immunoSEQ multiplex PCR. The sample consists of 70,000 or so clones, about 69% of them appearing once. Trimming took 5 bases from V and 2 from J, leaving 13 bases between them. The CDR3 has 14 amino acids. The germline V gene has CDR1 SGHAT and CDR2 FQDESV (reference sequence). With respect to this clone: Its antigen is not identified.

Peptide-pool stimulation followed by sequencing identified expanded antigen-specific CD4+ clonotypes in the ViraFEST assay. Culture lasted 10 days before CD4+ T cell isolation. Infection dated between March and December 2020, before the Alpha, Beta and Delta variants reached the United States. The source of this sequence is a human donor who had a prior SARS-CoV-2 infection. The gene calls are TRBV11-1 and TRBJ2-7; a weak D match, TRBD2 (5 bases). The starting material was CD4+ T cells from PBMCs cultured with HIV peptides, obtained before COVID-19 vaccination. As to subset: HIV-1 Nef peptide pool negative control/reference culture. The CDR3 bases are TGTGCCAGCAGCCCCAGAGCGGAAACCTACGAGCAGTACTTC. This translates into CASSPRAETYEQYF.